This paragraph covers one T cell receptor beta chain sequence. The antigen is not known. Data came from immunoSEQ multiplex PCR; TCRdb stores just in-frame clones and leaves some out. The sample lists some 140,000 clones; about 90% were seen once. CDR3 length equals 16 residues. CDR1 GTSNPN and CDR2 SVGIG come from the germline V gene (reference sequence). Trimming removed 2 bases at V and 0 bases at J, with 14 bases between. The data were obtained in a study of graft-versus-host responses after intestinal transplantation. Looking at the study overall: Anti-thymocyte globulin induction was given to all recipients, followed by tacrolimus and steroids for 2 to 3 years.

Study-level results: Present in recipient marrow, GvH clones included some that appeared first in ileum or blood. Elevated graft-versus-host to host-versus-graft clonal ratios in allografts were recorded for patients with graft-donor T cell macrochimerism.

The chain has TRBV30 and TRBJ2-4; D unclear. This receptor was taken from a human donor who received an intestinal transplant. Material: unstimulated CD4+ T cells sorted from spleen or lymph node cells, obtained before intestinal transplant. This chain's CDR3 is CAWSKFKALAKNIQYF. CDR3 DNA: TGTGCCTGGAGTAAATTTAAGGCCTTAGCCAAAAACATTCAGTACTTC.